The rows below give T cell receptor beta chains drawn from one sample of a study of shared clonotypes between healthy human individuals. Method: immunoSEQ multiplex PCR; TCRdb's copy keeps in-frame clones and lacks some. The repertoire has some 1.5 million clones, 95% to 99% of them found once; the top ten carry around 0.45%. Material for sequencing was naive CD4+ T cells sorted from blood. These receptors came from a man under 40 in good health. CDR3s include the opening cysteine and the closing phenylalanine or tryptophan. Fields, in order: clone size, D gene, J gene, V gene, CDR3 DNA, CDR3 protein. A D gene is named only where the DNA matches it firmly. The listing skips clone size in some rows; elsewhere it reads once, few, many or a size class.

clone size: NA
D gene: NA
J gene: TRBJ2-5
V gene: TRBV7-9
CDR3 DNA: TGTGCCACCTCGTTGGCCCGTACTGGGGTAGAGACCCAGTACTTC
CDR3 protein: CATSLARTGVETQYF

clone size: NA
D gene: TRBD2
J gene: TRBJ2-5
V gene: TRBV5-1
CDR3 DNA: TGCGCCAGCTTCCGGGGGGTTAGCGGGAGGATCCAAGAGACCCAGTACTTC
CDR3 protein: CASFRGVSGRIQETQYF

clone size: NA
D gene: NA
J gene: TRBJ1-3
V gene: TRBV10-3
CDR3 DNA: TGTGCCATCAGTGAACAGGGTCATTTGGGAAACACCATATATTTT
CDR3 protein: CAISEQGHLGNTIYF

clone size: once
D gene: NA
J gene: TRBJ1-1
V gene: TRBV29-1
CDR3 DNA: TGCAGCGTTGTCGGGGGTCCGGTGAGTGAAGCTTTCTTT
CDR3 protein: CSVVGGPVSEAFF

clone size: once
D gene: NA
J gene: TRBJ2-5
V gene: TRBV7-7
CDR3 DNA: TGTGCTAGCAGCTTCCCAGGCGTCCAAGAGACCCAGTACTTC
CDR3 protein: CASSFPGVQETQYF

clone size: NA
D gene: NA
J gene: TRBJ2-2
V gene: TRBV2
CDR3 DNA: TGTGCCACCAGCTTTGGTTCAGGGCCCACCGGGGAGCTGTTTTTT
CDR3 protein: CATSFGSGPTGELFF

clone size: NA
D gene: NA
J gene: TRBJ1-2
V gene: TRBV29-1
CDR3 DNA: TGCAGCGTTGAGCGGGGAGTAAATGGCTACACCTTC
CDR3 protein: CSVERGVNGYTF

clone size: NA
D gene: NA
J gene: TRBJ2-7
V gene: TRBV7-2
CDR3 DNA: TGTGCCAGCAGGTCGCCGGGACAATCTCGATACGAGCAGTACTTC
CDR3 protein: CASRSPGQSRYEQYF

clone size: NA
D gene: NA
J gene: TRBJ1-5
V gene: TRBV2
CDR3 DNA: TGTGCCAGCAGAGAAGCAGGGTCTCTTTTTCAGCCCCAGCATTTT
CDR3 protein: CASREAGSLFQPQHF

clone size: NA
D gene: NA
J gene: TRBJ2-1
V gene: TRBV11-2
CDR3 DNA: TGTGCCAGCAGCTTCGAGGATCAAGGTGAGCAGTTCTTC
CDR3 protein: CASSFEDQGEQFF

clone size: NA
D gene: NA
J gene: TRBJ1-1
V gene: TRBV7-9
CDR3 DNA: TGTGCCAGCAGCACCCTAACCAGAGACACTGAAGCTTTCTTT
CDR3 protein: CASSTLTRDTEAFF

clone size: NA
D gene: NA
J gene: TRBJ2-2
V gene: TRBV4-3
CDR3 DNA: TGCGCCAGCAGCCAAGATTTGCTAGCGAACACCGGGGAGCTGTTTTTT
CDR3 protein: CASSQDLLANTGELFF

clone size: NA
D gene: TRBD2
J gene: TRBJ2-1
V gene: TRBV7-2
CDR3 DNA: TGTGCCAGCAGCCAGGGACTAGCGGGACTATACAATGAGCAGTTCTTC
CDR3 protein: CASSQGLAGLYNEQFF

clone size: NA
D gene: TRBD1
J gene: TRBJ1-2
V gene: TRBV5-1
CDR3 DNA: TGCGCCAGCAGCCTTACAGGGGTCCTCTATGGCTACACCTTC
CDR3 protein: CASSLTGVLYGYTF

clone size: NA
D gene: NA
J gene: TRBJ1-2
V gene: TRBV19
CDR3 DNA: TGTGCCAGTAGTATAGACGGACCGAGCTATGGCTACACCTTC
CDR3 protein: CASSIDGPSYGYTF

clone size: NA
D gene: TRBD2
J gene: TRBJ2-7
V gene: TRBV10-2
CDR3 DNA: TGCGCCAGCCGGGAGGACCCCCGTGCCTACGAGCAGTACTTC
CDR3 protein: CASREDPRAYEQYF

clone size: NA
D gene: TRBD2
J gene: TRBJ2-7
V gene: TRBV4-3
CDR3 DNA: TGCGCCAGCAGCCAAATCTGGCTAGCGGGTATCTACGAGCAGTACTTC
CDR3 protein: CASSQIWLAGIYEQYF

clone size: NA
D gene: NA
J gene: TRBJ1-5
V gene: TRBV28
CDR3 DNA: TGTGCCAGCAGCCAGGGAACGAGCAATCAGCCCCAGCATTTT
CDR3 protein: CASSQGTSNQPQHF

clone size: NA
D gene: NA
J gene: TRBJ2-2
V gene: TRBV5-1
CDR3 DNA: TGCGCCAGCAGAAACCGGGACCACTCGAACACCGGGGAGCTGTTTTTT
CDR3 protein: CASRNRDHSNTGELFF

clone size: NA
D gene: NA
J gene: TRBJ1-1
V gene: TRBV10-1
CDR3 DNA: TGCGCCAGCAGTGAGTCAGGTCGTACTGAAGCTTTCTTT
CDR3 protein: CASSESGRTEAFF

clone size: NA
D gene: NA
J gene: TRBJ1-5
V gene: TRBV4-1
CDR3 DNA: TGCGCCAGCAGTGGGGACGGAGGACTGGGGCCCCAGCATTTT
CDR3 protein: CASSGDGGLGPQHF

clone size: NA
D gene: NA
J gene: TRBJ1-2
V gene: TRBV2
CDR3 DNA: TGTGCCAACACCAAGGCCGTGGGACGGGATCCCAACTATGGCTACACCTTC
CDR3 protein: CANTKAVGRDPNYGYTF

clone size: NA
D gene: TRBD2
J gene: TRBJ2-1
V gene: TRBV7-8
CDR3 DNA: TGTGCCAGCAGCGCCCCGGGACTAGTACAGTTCTTC
CDR3 protein: CASSAPGLVQFF

clone size: NA
D gene: NA
J gene: TRBJ1-2
V gene: TRBV5-6
CDR3 DNA: TGTGCCAGCAGCTTGGTTGAGGGAATCTTCGGCTACACCTTC
CDR3 protein: CASSLVEGIFGYTF

clone size: NA
D gene: NA
J gene: TRBJ2-3
V gene: TRBV29-1
CDR3 DNA: TGCAGCGCTCAAAGGGACTCCTCATCAGATACGCAGTATTTT
CDR3 protein: CSAQRDSSSDTQYF

clone size: NA
D gene: TRBD2
J gene: TRBJ2-3
V gene: TRBV4-1
CDR3 DNA: TGCGCCAGCAGCCAAGCTCTAGCGGCTAGCACAGATACGCAGTATTTT
CDR3 protein: CASSQALAASTDTQYF

clone size: NA
D gene: NA
J gene: TRBJ2-1
V gene: TRBV4-3
CDR3 DNA: TGCGCCAGCAGCCAGAGATACAGGGTCCTCCCCCAAAACTACAATGAGCAGTTCTTC
CDR3 protein: CASSQRYRVLPQNYNEQFF

clone size: NA
D gene: NA
J gene: TRBJ2-3
V gene: TRBV9
CDR3 DNA: TGTGCCAGCAGCGTAGGGGGCAGGGGCCTTCTCACAGATACGCAGTATTTT
CDR3 protein: CASSVGGRGLLTDTQYF

clone size: NA
D gene: NA
J gene: TRBJ2-7
V gene: TRBV6-5
CDR3 DNA: TGTGCCAGCAGTCTCAGTGCCCCCTCCTACGAGCAGTACTTC
CDR3 protein: CASSLSAPSYEQYF

clone size: NA
D gene: NA
J gene: TRBJ1-1
V gene: TRBV2
CDR3 DNA: TGTGCCAGCAGTCAAGGGTTTAGGGGGGGCACTGAAGCTTTCTTT
CDR3 protein: CASSQGFRGGTEAFF

clone size: NA
D gene: NA
J gene: TRBJ2-7
V gene: TRBV28
CDR3 DNA: TGTGCCAGCAGTTTACATGGGGGGATCTACGAGCAGTACTTC
CDR3 protein: CASSLHGGIYEQYF

clone size: NA
D gene: NA
J gene: TRBJ1-1
V gene: TRBV7-2
CDR3 DNA: TGTGCCAGCAGCTCTCCGGGGGTCGCTGAAGCTTTCTTT
CDR3 protein: CASSSPGVAEAFF

clone size: NA
D gene: TRBD1
J gene: TRBJ2-7
V gene: TRBV6-5
CDR3 DNA: TGTGCCAGCAGTCCCGGGACAGGGTATGTGCAGTACTTC
CDR3 protein: CASSPGTGYVQYF

clone size: NA
D gene: TRBD2
J gene: TRBJ2-1
V gene: TRBV18
CDR3 DNA: TGTGCCAGCTCACCACAGGGACTAGCGCCCTACAATGAGCAGTTCTTC
CDR3 protein: CASSPQGLAPYNEQFF

clone size: NA
D gene: TRBD1
J gene: TRBJ1-1
V gene: TRBV15
CDR3 DNA: TGTGCCACCAGCCCTAGGACAGGGCTTCTCATGAACACTGAAGCTTTCTTT
CDR3 protein: CATSPRTGLLMNTEAFF

clone size: NA
D gene: NA
J gene: TRBJ1-2
V gene: TRBV10-3
CDR3 DNA: TGTGCCATCAGTGACGGACAGTATTATGGCTACACCTTC
CDR3 protein: CAISDGQYYGYTF

clone size: once
D gene: TRBD2
J gene: TRBJ2-1
V gene: TRBV7-2
CDR3 DNA: TGTGCCAGCAGCTTAGCCGCGACTAGCGGGATGAATGAGCAGTTCTTC
CDR3 protein: CASSLAATSGMNEQFF

clone size: once
D gene: NA
J gene: TRBJ2-1
V gene: TRBV4-3
CDR3 DNA: TGCGCCAGCAGCCAACGTTCATCCAATGAGCAGTTCTTC
CDR3 protein: CASSQRSSNEQFF

clone size: NA
D gene: TRBD1
J gene: TRBJ1-5
V gene: TRBV15
CDR3 DNA: TGTGCCACCAGCAAGAAACCACGCGGGACAGGCCAATTCGATCAGCCCCAGCATTTT
CDR3 protein: CATSKKPRGTGQFDQPQHF

clone size: NA
D gene: TRBD2
J gene: TRBJ2-1
V gene: TRBV10-2
CDR3 DNA: TGCGCCAGCAGTGAAAGAGCGGGAGCCTACAATGAGCAGTTCTTC
CDR3 protein: CASSERAGAYNEQFF

clone size: NA
D gene: NA
J gene: TRBJ2-7
V gene: TRBV29-1
CDR3 DNA: TGCAGCGTTGTAAAGCCGGGGATCTTCTACGAGCAGTACTTC
CDR3 protein: CSVVKPGIFYEQYF

clone size: NA
D gene: TRBD2
J gene: TRBJ2-5
V gene: TRBV29-1
CDR3 DNA: TGCAGCGTACAGAGGGCGGGAGGGCAAGAGACCCAGTACTTC
CDR3 protein: CSVQRAGGQETQYF

clone size: NA
D gene: NA
J gene: TRBJ1-4
V gene: TRBV28
CDR3 DNA: TGTGCCAGCAGTCTCCCGATAGCAACTAATGAAAAACTGTTTTTT
CDR3 protein: CASSLPIATNEKLFF

clone size: NA
D gene: NA
J gene: TRBJ2-7
V gene: TRBV27
CDR3 DNA: TGTGCCAAACTGCCCTGGGACGAGCAGTACTTC
CDR3 protein: CAKLPWDEQYF

clone size: NA
D gene: NA
J gene: TRBJ2-7
V gene: TRBV11-2
CDR3 DNA: TGTGCCAGCAGCATACAGATCTCCTACGAGCAGTACTTC
CDR3 protein: CASSIQISYEQYF

clone size: NA
D gene: NA
J gene: TRBJ2-3
V gene: TRBV14
CDR3 DNA: TGTGCCAGCAGCCTTACTAATGACTGGGCTACAGCTGATACGCAGTATTTT
CDR3 protein: CASSLTNDWATADTQYF

clone size: NA
D gene: NA
J gene: TRBJ2-2
V gene: TRBV7-9
CDR3 DNA: TGTGCCAGCAGCGTCGGAAGCGGAGGCACCGGGGAGCTGTTTTTT
CDR3 protein: CASSVGSGGTGELFF

clone size: NA
D gene: NA
J gene: TRBJ2-2
V gene: TRBV6-5
CDR3 DNA: TGTGCCAGCAGTAGGGGGAGGAACACCGGGGAGCTGTTTTTT
CDR3 protein: CASSRGRNTGELFF

clone size: NA
D gene: TRBD1
J gene: TRBJ2-1
V gene: TRBV5-1
CDR3 DNA: TGCGCCAGCAGCTGGGGGACAGCCCACTCCTACAATGAGCAGTTCTTC
CDR3 protein: CASSWGTAHSYNEQFF

clone size: NA
D gene: TRBD2
J gene: TRBJ2-3
V gene: TRBV10-1
CDR3 DNA: TGCGCCAGCAGTGAAGGACTAGCGGGAGTAGATACGCAGTATTTT
CDR3 protein: CASSEGLAGVDTQYF